This T cell receptor beta chain was sequenced in a study of T cells after yellow fever vaccination (dated by TCRdb to 2018 to 2020). Regarding the complete study: The SMART-Seq v4 Ultra Low Input RNA kit was used to prepare libraries from fractions with low cell numbers. Two healthy male donors, one aged 18 to 29 and one aged 30 to 40 years, made up the cohort. Bulk PBMC replicates and cell subsets were isolated from blood drawn at multiple timepoints before and after both primary and secondary immunization. Bulk TCR alpha and beta repertoires were sequenced longitudinally to track T-cell clones before and after primary and booster YFV17D yellow fever vaccination.

The investigation overall reported the following: Computational filtering was required because FACS-sorted repertoires could contain abundant contaminating clonotypes from the bulk population. After the booster, most clones that had expanded after primary vaccination were detected again (roughly 96% of CD4 and around nine tenths of CD8), suggesting broad maintenance of memory. A small fraction of clonotypes appeared in both the CD4 and CD8 compartments, likely as a result of convergent recombination. The secondary T-cell response was found to be weaker but faster than the primary response, with a peak reached on day 5 rather than on day 15. Because the study included only a couple of donors, the extent to which the findings can be generalized is limited.

Germline trimming: 1 base from V, 0 bases from J; junction bases outside gene matches: 2. The germline V gene specifies SQVTM as CDR1 and ANQGSEA as CDR2. Measured from the cysteine to the phenylalanine, the CDR3 is 14 residues long. Just CDR3 DNA is preserved here, 42 bases in frame from base 1. This clonotype was detected a few times. Its recognized antigen is unknown. One base away there is no much larger clone; base qualities are not given. TCR cDNA was made using 5'RACE template switching, a step that added a universal primer site and unique molecular identifiers. Priming for cDNA synthesis came from both the TCR alpha and TCR beta constant segments. Library amplification involved two PCR steps, and the second step added sample barcodes and sequencing adapters. Sequencing of the libraries was done on either Illumina HiSeq 2500 (2x100 bp) or NovaSeq (2x150 bp). The original pipeline was this. MIGEC handled demultiplexing of reads and collapsing into UMI consensus sequences, while MiXCR performed V(D)J alignment. Vaccine-responding clonotypes were identified with edgeR using replicate PBMC samples, with FDR below 0.01 and a log2 fold change above 5 up to day 15 being required. Bulk clonotypes were assigned CD4 or CD8 identity according to which sequenced CD4 or CD8 repertoire held them at higher abundance. TCRdb handled the public reads itself, with Q25 trimming in fastp and clone calling in MiXCR, and kept productive beta chains. Under each unique CDR3 protein, matching rows form one entry showing the most common genes and DNA. None of the V and J calls come from the authors' own analysis; TCRdb made them. Across this sample there are 450,000 to 550,000 distinct CDR3 sequences, with 19% seen only once. The ten largest clones take up around 15% of the sample.

The meaning of the sample's treatment or condition label: live attenuated yellow fever vaccine strain. At each blood-draw timepoint, two biological replicates of bulk PBMCs were collected. PBMCs were isolated from peripheral blood using a standard Ficoll-Paque protocol. TriZol was used to extract RNA from bulk PBMCs, from CD4 and CD8 fractions, and from dextramer-positive and dextramer-negative fractions. The source of this sequence is a man aged 30-40 years who received the YFV17D yellow fever vaccine. The V gene is TRBV29-1 and the J gene is TRBJ2-7; the central 8 bases match TRBD1. The sample was PBMCs, taken 15 days after the yellow fever booster vaccination. The nucleotides read TGCAGCGTTGAAGTCGGGACAGGCTCCTACGAGCAGTACTTC. It translates to CSVEVGTGSYEQYF.